This T cell receptor beta chain was recovered during a study of cytomegalovirus exposure and HLA in healthy donors. The study, taken as a whole, reports: Sequences of the TCR beta chain were said to predict the HLA-A and HLA-B alleles of most subjects accurately. A later examination showed that TCR association rates differed by HLA locus, with DRB1 most and HLA-C fewest. Most TCR beta V segments were productive about 87% or about 30% of the time in an earlier analysis.

The PCR contained 60 Vbeta and 13 Jbeta primers. Clones were sequenced by immunoSEQ multiplex PCR, and TCRdb holds only the in-frame ones, with some missing. The sample lists about 190,000 clones; about 81% were seen once. V was trimmed by 5 bases and J by 2 bases, leaving 10 bases between them. Germline CDR1 reads GTSNPN; CDR2 reads SVGIG (reference sequence). The CDR3 covers 12 residues. Worth noting for this clone: Its matching antigen is unknown.

This TCR derives from a man under 40 in good health and CMV-seropositive. Sequencing was performed on PBMCs. This chain uses TRBV30 with TRBJ2-7; maybe TRBD2 (6 bases). CDR3 in DNA: TGTGCCTGGGGAGGGTCACCCTACGAGCAGTACTTC. It is translated as CAWGGSPYEQYF.